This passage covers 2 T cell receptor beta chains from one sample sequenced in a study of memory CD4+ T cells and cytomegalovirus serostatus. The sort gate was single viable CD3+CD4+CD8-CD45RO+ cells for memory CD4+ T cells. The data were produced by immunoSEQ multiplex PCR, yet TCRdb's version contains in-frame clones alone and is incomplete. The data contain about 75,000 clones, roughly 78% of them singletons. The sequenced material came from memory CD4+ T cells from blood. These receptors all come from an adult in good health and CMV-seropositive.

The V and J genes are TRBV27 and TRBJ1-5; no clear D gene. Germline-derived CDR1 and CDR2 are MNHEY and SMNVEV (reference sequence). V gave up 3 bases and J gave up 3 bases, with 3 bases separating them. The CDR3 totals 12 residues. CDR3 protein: CASSFLNQPQHF. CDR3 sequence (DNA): TGTGCCAGCAGTTTCCTCAATCAGCCCCAGCATTTT.

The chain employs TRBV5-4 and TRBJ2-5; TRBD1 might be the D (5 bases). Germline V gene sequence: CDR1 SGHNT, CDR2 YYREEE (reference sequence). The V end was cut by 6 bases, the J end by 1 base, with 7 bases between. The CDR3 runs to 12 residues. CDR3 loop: CASKGIQETQYF. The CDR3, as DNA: TGTGCCAGCAAGGGGATCCAAGAGACCCAGTACTTC.